Described below is a single T cell receptor beta chain sequence and its context. The CDR3 sequence is 15 residues long. Germline V gene sequence: CDR1 SGHRS, CDR2 YFSETQ. The V and J ends lost 0 bases and 3 bases, in that order; junction bases with no gene match: 4. The data were taken from a study of T cell changes during pregnancy in multiple sclerosis. The data were produced by immunoSEQ multiplex PCR, yet TCRdb's version contains in-frame clones alone and is incomplete. The sample gives roughly 59,000 clones, around 93% of which show up once; roughly 0.34% is in the top ten. This TCR came from a female donor with multiple sclerosis, enrolled in a pregnancy study. V gene TRBV5-1 combines with J gene TRBJ2-7, with 9 bases matching TRBD1. Sequenced material: CD4+ T cells from peripheral blood mononuclear cells, taken before pregnancy. In nucleotides, the CDR3 is TGCGCCAGCAGCTTGGGGGACAGGGTACTCTACGAGCAGTACTTC. It yields the protein CASSLGDRVLYEQYF. Combining the CDR3 with reference TRBV5-1 and TRBJ2-7 gives the whole variable domain KAGVTQTPRYLIKTRGQQVTLSCSPISGHRSVSWYQQTPGQGLQFLFEYFSETQRNKGNFPGRFSGRQFSNSRSEMNVSTLELGDSALYLCASSLGDRVLYEQYFGPGTRLTVT.